This T cell receptor (beta chain) was sequenced for a study of Graves' ophthalmopathy and Graves' hyperthyroidism (dated by TCRdb to 2017 to 2018). In terms of the full investigation: Peripheral blood was collected before any treatment was given, at the time of initial diagnosis. TCR beta repertoire signatures were used to distinguish Graves' ophthalmopathy from Graves' hyperthyroidism and to predict progression to ophthalmopathy. In total, approximately 140 blood samples were TCR-sequenced: fewer than 50 ophthalmopathy, under 85 hyperthyroidism and some 17 hyperthyroidism-to-ophthalmopathy patients. To explore V-J signatures distinguishing ophthalmopathy from hyperthyroidism, a discovery set of about a hundred patients (more than 40 ophthalmopathy, some 57 stable hyperthyroidism) was enrolled. An independent validation cohort comprised some 18 hyperthyroidism patients and roughly 15 patients who later progressed from hyperthyroidism to ophthalmopathy. T-cell repertoires of thyroid tissue and blood were compared in five or six hyperthyroidism patients. After sampling, hyperthyroidism patients received methimazole starting at 30 mg daily, and ophthalmopathy patients received high-dose intravenous methylprednisolone. The 100 discovery patients were randomly split 7:3 into training and test sets. The full study reports these points: In validation, the model predicted ophthalmopathy progression with about 64% sensitivity and roughly 72% specificity; around twelve predicted patients were CT-confirmed with GO in a median of 6.5 months. In cross-validation, the 13-signature model distinguished ophthalmopathy from stable hyperthyroidism with nearly 90% sensitivity and approximately 81% specificity, while in the test set the corresponding values were approximately 79% and 70%. No statistical method was used to set the sample size in advance, and the investigators knew which group each participant was assigned to. Most expanded thyroid clonotypes with frequency above 0.001 were also detected in blood, suggesting blood repertoires may reflect the thyroid immune response.

For repertoire sequencing, the TCR beta CDR3 regions were amplified from RNA transcripts. The first round was an RT-PCR using HTBI primers with the Qiagen OneStep RT-PCR kit, and this first round was followed by a second-round multiplex PCR, then size selection and purification. Libraries were sequenced on an Illumina HiSeq2000 using paired-end 100 bp reads. Turning to the authors' computational methods: Reads were processed with SOAPnuke, discarding reads with adapters, uncalled bases, mean Phred below 15, or no exact constant-primer or identifier match. High-quality paired reads were merged with COPE v1.2.5. Clonotypes were defined as unique nucleotide sequences and were aligned to IMGT TRB V, D and J references using MiTCR v1.1. Analysis was restricted to V-J combinations with a frequency above 0.0001, which covered about 99% of repertoires. A TCR clonal expansion and chaos score per V-J combination was defined as the ratio of F50 clonal expansion to chaos observed in the TCRdist matrix. Welch's t-statistics and random forest were used to narrow the features down to over ten V-J combinations, which were then fed into a naive Bayes classifier. The similarity between thyroid and blood repertoires was quantified using the Morisita-Horn index. The raw public reads went through TCRdb reprocessing: fastp at Q25, MiXCR clone calling, in-frame beta chains kept. Each record represents a unique CDR3 protein, reported with the most common genes and DNA among its rows. These V and J calls rely on TCRdb rather than the paper's analysis. The sample yields 300,000 to 500,000 distinct CDR3 sequences; just over 15% were counted once. Of the sample, 5.5% to 7% is held by the ten largest clones.

Stable hyperthyroidism was defined as no progression to ophthalmopathy within 18 months of follow-up. Hyperthyroidism patients were newly diagnosed, were aged 18 to 65 years, and had a disease duration under 2 months. Anyone with other autoimmune diseases, uncontrolled infections, pregnancy or lactation was excluded from the study. Clinical symptoms, serum thyroxine, TRAb, thyroid ultrasound and orbital computed tomography were used for diagnosis. Ficoll-Paque density gradient centrifugation was used to isolate PBMCs from about 10 ml of fresh peripheral blood. Total RNA was extracted with Trizol reagent and quality-checked on an Agilent 2100 Bioanalyzer. This clonotype came up many times. The target of this receptor is not known. It has no much larger one-base neighbor in the sample; base qualities were not kept. The CDR3 starts with the cysteine, ends with the phenylalanine, and has 15 residues. Of the read, only the CDR3 DNA is kept; its 45 bases are in frame from base 1. The junction carries 13 bases between V and J, which are trimmed by 1 base and 9 bases respectively. The germline V gene yields SGHTA for CDR1 and FQGNSA for CDR2.

The rearrangement combines TRBV7-2 with TRBJ1-6, with a tentative D gene TRBD1 over 5 matching bases. Input material: peripheral blood. The TCR comes from a woman younger than 35 with stable Graves' hyperthyroidism. Donor details come from another sample of the same person, matched by shared clones. The CDR3 here reads CASSLVVGERSPLHF. The bases are TGTGCCAGCAGCTTAGTTGTAGGGGAGCGTTCACCCCTCCACTTT. Beyond the CDR3, the reference TRBV7-2 and TRBJ1-6 genes provide the residues; the full variable domain reads: GAGVSQSPSNKVTEKGKDVELRCDPISGHTALYWYRQSLGQGLEFLIYFQGNSAPDKSGLPSDRFSAERTGGSVSTLTIQRTQQEDSAVYLCASSLVVGERSPLHFGNGTRLTVT.